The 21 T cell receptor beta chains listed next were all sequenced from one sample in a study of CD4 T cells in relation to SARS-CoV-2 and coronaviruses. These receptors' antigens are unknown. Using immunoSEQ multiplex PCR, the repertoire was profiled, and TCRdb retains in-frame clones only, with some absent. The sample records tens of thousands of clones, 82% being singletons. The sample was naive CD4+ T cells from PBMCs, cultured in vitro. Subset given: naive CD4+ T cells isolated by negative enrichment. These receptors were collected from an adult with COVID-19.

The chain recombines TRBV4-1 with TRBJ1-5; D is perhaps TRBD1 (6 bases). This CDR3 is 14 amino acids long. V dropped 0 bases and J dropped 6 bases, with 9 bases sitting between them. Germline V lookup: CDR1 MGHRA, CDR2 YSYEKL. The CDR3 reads CASSQDNRAQPQHF. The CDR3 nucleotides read TGCGCCAGCAGCCAAGACAACAGGGCTCAGCCCCAGCATTTT.

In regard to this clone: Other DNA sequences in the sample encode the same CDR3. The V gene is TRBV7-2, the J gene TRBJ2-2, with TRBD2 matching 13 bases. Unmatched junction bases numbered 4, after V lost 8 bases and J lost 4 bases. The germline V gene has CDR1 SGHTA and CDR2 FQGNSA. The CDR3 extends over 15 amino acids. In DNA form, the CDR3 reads TGTGCCAGCGGGGGACTAGCGGGGACCACCGGGGAGCTGTTTTTT. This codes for CASGGLAGTTGELFF. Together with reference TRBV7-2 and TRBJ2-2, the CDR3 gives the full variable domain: GAGVSQSPSNKVTEKGKDVELRCDPISGHTALYWYRQSLGQGLEFLIYFQGNSAPDKSGLPSDRFSAERTGGSVSTLTIQRTQQEDSAVYLCASGGLAGTTGELFFGEGSRLTVL.

CDR3 sequence: CACSAGSTNEKLFF. CDR3 DNA: TGTGCCTGCTCTGCGGGGTCAACTAATGAAAAACTGTTTTTT. This rearrangement joins TRBV30 to TRBJ1-4; D remains ambiguous. V lost 6 bases and J lost 0, with 11 bases in between. From germline, CDR1 is GTSNPN and CDR2 SVGIG (reference sequence). This CDR3 region has 14 residues.

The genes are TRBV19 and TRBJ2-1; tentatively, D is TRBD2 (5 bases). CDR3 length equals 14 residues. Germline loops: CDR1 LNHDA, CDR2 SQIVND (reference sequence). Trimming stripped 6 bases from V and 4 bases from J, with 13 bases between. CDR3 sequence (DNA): TGTGCCAGTAGCAAAAACGGGGTTTACAATGAGCAGTTCTTC. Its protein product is CASSKNGVYNEQFF. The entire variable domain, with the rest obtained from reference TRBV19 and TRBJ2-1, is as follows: DGGITQSPKYLFRKEGQNVTLSCEQNLNHDAMYWYRQDPGQGLRLIYYSQIVNDFQKGDIAEGYSVSREKKESFPLTVTSAQKNPTAFYLCASSKNGVYNEQFFGPGTRLTVL.

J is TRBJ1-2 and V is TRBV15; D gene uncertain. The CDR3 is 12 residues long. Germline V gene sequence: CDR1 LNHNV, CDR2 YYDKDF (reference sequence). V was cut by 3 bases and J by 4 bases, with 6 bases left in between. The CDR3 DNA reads TGTGCCACCAGCAGCGACGGCTATGGCTACACCTTC. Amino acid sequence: CATSSDGYGYTF.

The CDR3 coding sequence is TGTGCCAGCGCCCCCCGTCGACTAGCGGGAGGAGGGTCCTACAATGAGCAGTTCTTC. Translated, it gives CASAPRRLAGGGSYNEQFF. This rearrangement joins TRBV2 to TRBJ2-1; TRBD2 matches at 13 bases. Germline V gene sequence: CDR1 SNHLY, CDR2 FYNNEI. The CDR3 covers 19 residues. Unmatched junction bases numbered 14, after V lost 8 bases and J lost 1 base.

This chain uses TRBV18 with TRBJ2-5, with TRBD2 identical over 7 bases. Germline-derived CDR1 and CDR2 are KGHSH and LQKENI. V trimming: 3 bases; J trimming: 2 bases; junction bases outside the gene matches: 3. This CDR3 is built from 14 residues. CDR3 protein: CASSPRTSQETQYF. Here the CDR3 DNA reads TGTGCCAGCTCACCGAGGACTAGTCAAGAGACCCAGTACTTC.

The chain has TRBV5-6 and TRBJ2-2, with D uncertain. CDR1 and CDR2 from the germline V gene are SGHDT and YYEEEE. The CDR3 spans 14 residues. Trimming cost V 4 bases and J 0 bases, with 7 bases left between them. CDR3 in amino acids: CASSRGANTGELFF. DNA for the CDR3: TGTGCCAGCAGCCGTGGAGCGAACACCGGGGAGCTGTTTTTT.

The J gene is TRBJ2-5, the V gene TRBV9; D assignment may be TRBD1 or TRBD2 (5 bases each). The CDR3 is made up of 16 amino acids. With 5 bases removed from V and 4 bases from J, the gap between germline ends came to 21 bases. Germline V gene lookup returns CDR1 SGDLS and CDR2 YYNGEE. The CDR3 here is CASSRQPPRDGETQYF. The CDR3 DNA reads TGTGCCAGCAGTCGCCAACCTCCCCGGGACGGAGAGACCCAGTACTTC.

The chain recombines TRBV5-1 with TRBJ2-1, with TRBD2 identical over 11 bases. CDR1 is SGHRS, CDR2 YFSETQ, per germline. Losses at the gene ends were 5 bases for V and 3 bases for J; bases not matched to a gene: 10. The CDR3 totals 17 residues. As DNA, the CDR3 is TGCGCCAGCAGGACTAGCGGGAACCCTCTAATCTACAATGAGCAGTTCTTC. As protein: CASRTSGNPLIYNEQFF.

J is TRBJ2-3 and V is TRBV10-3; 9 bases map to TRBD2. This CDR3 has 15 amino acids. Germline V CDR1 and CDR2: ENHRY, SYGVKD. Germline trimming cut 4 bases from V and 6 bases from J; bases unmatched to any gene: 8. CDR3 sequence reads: CAISGRRAGGDTQYF. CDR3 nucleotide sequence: TGTGCCATCAGTGGGCGTCGGGCGGGAGGGGATACGCAGTATTTT.

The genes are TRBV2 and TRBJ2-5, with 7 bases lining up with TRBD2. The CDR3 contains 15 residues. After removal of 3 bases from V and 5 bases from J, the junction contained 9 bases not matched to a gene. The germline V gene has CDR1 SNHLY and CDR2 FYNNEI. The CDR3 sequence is CASSDGLGVLETQYF. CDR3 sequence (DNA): TGTGCCAGCAGTGATGGACTAGGTGTACTGGAGACCCAGTACTTC.

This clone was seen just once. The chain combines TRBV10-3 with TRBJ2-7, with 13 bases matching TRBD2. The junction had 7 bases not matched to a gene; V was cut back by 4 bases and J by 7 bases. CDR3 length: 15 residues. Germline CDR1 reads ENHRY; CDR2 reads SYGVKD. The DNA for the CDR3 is TGTGCCATCAGTGGAGGACTAGCGGGAGATCGTGAGCAGTACTTC. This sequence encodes CAISGGLAGDREQYF.

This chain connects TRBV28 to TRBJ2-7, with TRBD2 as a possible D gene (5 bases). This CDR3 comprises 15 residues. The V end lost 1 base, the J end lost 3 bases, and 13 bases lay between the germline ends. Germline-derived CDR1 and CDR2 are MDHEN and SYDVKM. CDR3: CASSLSASPSYEQYF. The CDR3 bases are TGTGCCAGCAGTTTATCTGCTAGCCCAAGCTACGAGCAGTACTTC. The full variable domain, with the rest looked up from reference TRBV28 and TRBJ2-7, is DVKVTQSSRYLVKRTGEKVFLECVQDMDHENMFWYRQDPGLGLRLIYFSYDVKMKEKGDIPEGYSVSREKKERFSLILESASTNQTSMYLCASSLSASPSYEQYFGPGTRLTVT.

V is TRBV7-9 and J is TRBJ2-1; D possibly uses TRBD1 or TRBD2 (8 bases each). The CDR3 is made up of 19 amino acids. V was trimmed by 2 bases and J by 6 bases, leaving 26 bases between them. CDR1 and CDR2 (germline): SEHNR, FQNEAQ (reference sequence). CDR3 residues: CASSLLTGGTAGVRNEQFF. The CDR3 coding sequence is TGTGCCAGCAGCTTATTAACAGGGGGGACAGCGGGAGTTCGCAATGAGCAGTTCTTC.

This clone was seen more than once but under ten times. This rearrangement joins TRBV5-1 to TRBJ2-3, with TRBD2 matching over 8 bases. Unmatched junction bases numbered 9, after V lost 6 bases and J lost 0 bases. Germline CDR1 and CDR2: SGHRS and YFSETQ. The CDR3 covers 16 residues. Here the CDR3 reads CASTQPIAGSTDTQYF. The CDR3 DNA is TGCGCCAGCACCCAGCCGATAGCGGGAAGCACAGATACGCAGTATTTT.

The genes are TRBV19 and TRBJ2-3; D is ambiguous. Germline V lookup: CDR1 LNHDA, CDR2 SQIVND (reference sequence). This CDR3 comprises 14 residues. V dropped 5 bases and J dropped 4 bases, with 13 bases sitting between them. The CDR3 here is CASSQPSAADTQYF. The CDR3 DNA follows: TGTGCCAGTAGTCAGCCCTCCGCCGCAGATACGCAGTATTTT. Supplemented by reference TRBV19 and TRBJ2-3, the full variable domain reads DGGITQSPKYLFRKEGQNVTLSCEQNLNHDAMYWYRQDPGQGLRLIYYSQIVNDFQKGDIAEGYSVSREKKESFPLTVTSAQKNPTAFYLCASSQPSAADTQYFGPGTRLTVL.

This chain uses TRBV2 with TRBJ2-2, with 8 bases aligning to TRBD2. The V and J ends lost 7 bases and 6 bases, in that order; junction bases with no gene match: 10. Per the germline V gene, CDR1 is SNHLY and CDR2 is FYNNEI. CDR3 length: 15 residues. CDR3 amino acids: CASKFYPGGAGELFF. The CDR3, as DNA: TGTGCCAGCAAGTTTTATCCGGGAGGGGCCGGGGAGCTGTTTTTT.

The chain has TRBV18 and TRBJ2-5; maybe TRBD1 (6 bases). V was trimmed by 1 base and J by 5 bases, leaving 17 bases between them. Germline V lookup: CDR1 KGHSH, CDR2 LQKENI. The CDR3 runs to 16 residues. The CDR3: CASSPLLFQGKETQYF. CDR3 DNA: TGTGCCAGCTCACCACTTCTGTTTCAGGGGAAGGAGACCCAGTACTTC.

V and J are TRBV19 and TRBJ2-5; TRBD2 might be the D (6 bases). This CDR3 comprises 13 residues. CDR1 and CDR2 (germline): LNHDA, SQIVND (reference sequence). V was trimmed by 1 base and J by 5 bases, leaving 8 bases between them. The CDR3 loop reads CASSIAREETQYF. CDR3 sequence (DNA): TGTGCCAGTAGTATAGCACGGGAGGAGACCCAGTACTTC.

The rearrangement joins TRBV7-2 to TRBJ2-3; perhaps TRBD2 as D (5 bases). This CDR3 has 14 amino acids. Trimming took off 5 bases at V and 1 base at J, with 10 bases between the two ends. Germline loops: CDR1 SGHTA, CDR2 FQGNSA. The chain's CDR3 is CASSPDWGTDTQYF. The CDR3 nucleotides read TGTGCCAGCAGCCCGGACTGGGGCACAGATACGCAGTATTTT.